The clone carrying this T cell receptor beta chain was found a few times. Data came from immunoSEQ multiplex PCR; TCRdb stores just in-frame clones and leaves some out. Found here are approximately 120,000 clones, more than 75% of them singletons; the top ten hold about 16%. The source of the sample is a study of blood T cell repertoires in COVID-19. The overall study: Samples came from the United States, Italy and Spain, spanning acute and convalescent COVID-19. PBMCs, B-cell-depleted T cells, or T cells were the source of the cDNA or gDNA that made up the material.

The ends were cut back, 3 bases at V and 2 bases at J, with 7 bases in the middle. The CDR3 covers 14 residues. The germline CDR1 and CDR2 sequences are SEHNR and FQNEAQ (reference sequence). The sequencing input was peripheral blood. The chain joins TRBV7-9 to TRBJ2-2; D is unresolved. The sequence came from a woman in her fifties or sixties who had recovered from COVID-19. CDR3 in amino acids: CASSLRRNTGELFF. CDR3 bases: TGTGCCAGCAGCTTGCGTAGAAACACCGGGGAGCTGTTTTTT.